Each of the 2 T cell receptor beta chains below was sequenced from the same sample in a study of OX40 agonist ivuxolimab in advanced cancers. This table comes from immunoSEQ multiplex PCR, and its TCRdb copy is limited to in-frame clones, with some not included. In the table there are more than 15,000 clones, 80% to 95% of which are singletons. The sample was CD4+ or CD8+ T cells sorted from blood, taken in a trial of the OX40 agonist ivuxolimab. The origin of the receptors is an adult with an advanced solid tumor such as melanoma, head and neck, liver or kidney cancer.

The V gene is TRBV7-6, the J gene TRBJ2-7; D ambiguous. V dropped 8 bases and J dropped 4 bases, with 9 bases sitting between them. This CDR3 comprises 11 residues. Germline V lookup: CDR1 SGHVS, CDR2 FNYEAQ. This CDR3 is CASVTGYEQYF. For the CDR3, the DNA is TGTGCCAGCGTGACCGGATACGAGCAGTACTTC.

The chain employs TRBV13 and TRBJ2-5; D is ambiguous. V gave up 4 bases and J gave up 2 bases, with 5 bases separating them. CDR1 and CDR2 from the germline V gene are PRHDT and FYEKMQ (reference sequence). The CDR3 is 12 residues long. CDR3 DNA: TGTGCCAGCAGCTCAGAACAAGAGACCCAGTACTTC. This sequence encodes CASSSEQETQYF.